The 31 T cell receptor beta chains reported below all come from one sample, sequenced in a study of blood T cell repertoires in COVID-19. The method was immunoSEQ multiplex PCR; TCRdb's version includes in-frame clones alone and lacks a portion of them. The sample lists 150,000 to 200,000 clones, 76% occurring once. The sequencing sample was made of PBMCs or T cells enriched from blood (not recorded which). The receptors were sampled from a woman aged 45 to 65 with acute COVID-19.

V is TRBV5-1 and J is TRBJ1-4; D is possibly TRBD1 (6 bases). This CDR3 comprises 13 residues. The V end lost 7 bases, the J end lost 7 bases, and 14 bases lay between the germline ends. From germline, CDR1 is SGHRS and CDR2 YFSETQ. The DNA for the CDR3 is TGCGCCAGCGCCGGGGGGCAAAGTGAAAAACTGTTTTTT. This encodes CASAGGQSEKLFF. Complete variable domain (other parts from reference TRBV5-1 and TRBJ1-4): KAGVTQTPRYLIKTRGQQVTLSCSPISGHRSVSWYQQTPGQGLQFLFEYFSETQRNKGNFPGRFSGRQFSNSRSEMNVSTLELGDSALYLCASAGGQSEKLFFGSGTQLSVL.

This chain joins TRBV12-3 or TRBV12-4 and TRBJ1-5, with 7 bases lining up with TRBD1. The ends lost 3 bases at V and 7 bases at J; junction bases unmatched: 3. The CDR3 extends over 13 amino acids. The CDR3 DNA follows: TGTGCCAGCAGTTTGCGACAGGGCCAGCCCCAGCATTTT. It yields the protein CASSLRQGQPQHF.

This clone has only one observation. The J gene is TRBJ1-3, the V gene TRBV27, with 8 bases matching TRBD1. The V gene end was trimmed by 6 bases and the J gene end by 0 bases; junction bases not matched to a gene: 4. There are 15 residues in the CDR3. From germline, CDR1 is MNHEY and CDR2 SMNVEV (reference sequence). The DNA for the CDR3 is TGTGCCAGCAGCATAACAGGGGGCTCTGGAAACACCATATATTTT. Translating gives CASSITGGSGNTIYF.

The V gene is TRBV5-4, the J gene TRBJ2-1; possible D gene TRBD2, 7 bases. V dropped 3 bases and J dropped 12 bases, with 22 bases sitting between them. The germline gives CDR1 SGHNT, CDR2 YYREEE (reference sequence). The length of the CDR3 is 15 residues. The CDR3 is CASSSPGTRGGGQFF. The CDR3 region has the DNA TGTGCCAGCAGCTCCCCCGGGACCCGGGGAGGGGGGCAGTTCTTC.

The sample holds a few counts of this clone. The gene calls are TRBV12-2 and TRBJ1-1; the table's D call TRBD1 went unverified against the DNA. TRBV12-2 represents a pseudogene. This CDR3 has 15 residues. CDR3 in amino acids: CASRFSQGARAEAFF. CDR3 bases: TGTGCAAGTCGCTTCTCACAGGGGGCGCGCGCTGAAGCTTTCTTT.

The rearrangement uses TRBV7-2 and TRBJ1-2; 7 bases match TRBD1. CDR1 is SGHTA and CDR2 is FQGNSA in the germline V gene. With 7 bases clipped from V and 4 bases from J, the junction kept 6 bases outside the gene matches. CDR3 length: 13 residues. As DNA, the CDR3 is TGTGCCAGCAACGAGGGGGCAGGCTATGGCTACACCTTC. Amino acids: CASNEGAGYGYTF.

The V call is TRBV12-3 or TRBV12-4, the J call TRBJ1-1; D gene uncertain. Trimming took off 3 bases at V and 11 bases at J, with 10 bases between the two ends. This CDR3 spans 11 amino acids. The CDR3 nucleotides read TGTGCCAGCAGTTTGGAGGTGGGCGCTTTCTTT. Its translation is CASSLEVGAFF.

The V call is TRBV10-3, the J call TRBJ1-1; no definite D call. Germline-derived CDR1 and CDR2 are ENHRY and SYGVKD. The germline V and J ends were trimmed by 7 bases and 4 bases, with 16 bases remaining between them. The CDR3 contains 14 residues. The CDR3 bases are TGTGCCATCATGATATCGGGAGCGGGCACTGAAGCTTTCTTT. Encoded protein: CAIMISGAGTEAFF.

The chain uses TRBV11-3 and TRBJ2-5; 9 positions match TRBD1. Trimming removed 5 bases from V and 5 bases from J; junction bases left unmatched: 9. Germline V gives CDR1 SGHNT, CDR2 YENEEA. The CDR3 spans 15 residues. This CDR3 reads CASSPGQGGLETQYF. In DNA, the CDR3 is TGTGCCAGCAGCCCGGGACAGGGTGGGTTGGAGACCCAGTACTTC.

The V and J genes are TRBV27 and TRBJ2-2, with a possible D match to TRBD1 (5 bases). Between the trimmed V and J ends, which lost 5 bases and 2 bases, there was a span of 15 bases. CDR1 and CDR2 (germline): MNHEY, SMNVEV (reference sequence). The CDR3 has 16 amino acids. The chain's CDR3 is CASSKDTVINTGELFF. The CDR3, as DNA: TGTGCCAGCAGTAAGGACACGGTCATAAACACCGGGGAGCTGTTTTTT.

The chain joins TRBV28 to TRBJ2-7; 7 bases agree with TRBD1. The germline V gene has CDR1 MDHEN and CDR2 SYDVKM. There are 13 residues in the CDR3. J lost 3 bases, V lost 3 bases, and 2 bases had no gene match. The CDR3 sequence is CASSFAGGYEQYV. CDR3 DNA: TGTGCCAGCAGTTTTGCAGGGGGCTACGAGCAGTACGTC.

The genes are TRBV7-8 and TRBJ2-2, with TRBD2 as a possible D gene (7 bases). The CDR3 is made up of 16 amino acids. V lost 5 bases and J 4 bases, leaving 17 bases between the germline ends. Germline V gives CDR1 SGHVS, CDR2 FQNEAQ. CDR3 region: CASSPRGGAGTGELFF. In DNA, the CDR3 is TGTGCCAGCAGCCCCCGTGGGGGGGCGGGCACCGGGGAGCTGTTTTTT.

This clone was detected a few times. The chain combines TRBV10-3 with TRBJ1-3; D ambiguous. Germline CDR1 is ENHRY and CDR2 is SYGVKD. V shed 3 bases and J shed 2 bases, with 14 bases lying between them. The CDR3 runs 16 residues. The CDR3 DNA reads as TGTGCCATCAGTGACGGTCTAGTAGTAGCTGGAAACACCATATATTTT. Translating gives CAISDGLVVAGNTIYF.

V usage is TRBV6-4 and J usage is TRBJ1-1; D is perhaps TRBD1 (5 bases). There are 14 residues in the CDR3. Germline CDR1 and CDR2: MRHNA and SNTAGT. V shed 7 bases and J shed 1 base, with 13 bases lying between them. The CDR3 DNA follows: TGTGCCAGCAAGGTAGGGGCGGAGAACACTGAAGCTTTCTTT. Amino acid sequence: CASKVGAENTEAFF.

V usage is TRBV6-1 and J usage is TRBJ1-2; possibly TRBD1 for D (5 bases). V gave up 1 base and J gave up 10 bases, with 16 bases separating them. The CDR3 consists of 14 residues. Germline V gives CDR1 MNHNS, CDR2 SASEGT. The CDR3 here is CASSEEPRGGVYTF. The CDR3 region has the DNA TGTGCCAGCAGTGAAGAGCCGAGGGGAGGTGTCTACACCTTC.

The chain couples TRBV3-1 (or the pseudogene TRBV3-2) to TRBJ1-2; maybe TRBD1 (5 bases). CDR1 is LGHDT, CDR2 YNNKEL, per germline (reference sequence). Trimming removed 4 bases at V and 4 bases at J, with 10 bases between. CDR3 size: 13 residues. The CDR3 here is CASSPDGGYGYTF. The CDR3 nucleotides read TGTGCCAGCAGCCCCGACGGGGGCTATGGCTACACCTTC.

V is TRBV28 and J is TRBJ1-6; 8 nucleotides align to TRBD1. Unmatched junction bases numbered 6, after V lost 10 bases and J lost 7 bases. This CDR3 comprises 13 residues. The germline V gene has CDR1 MDHEN and CDR2 SYDVKM. The CDR3 region has the DNA TGTGCCACAGGACAGGGAGGGAATTCACCCCTCCACTTT. This encodes CATGQGGNSPLHF.

The gene calls are TRBV2 and TRBJ1-1; no firm D call. V lost 7 bases and J 1 base, leaving 10 bases between the germline ends. The CDR3 loop spans 13 amino acids. Germline CDR1 is SNHLY and CDR2 is FYNNEI. DNA of the CDR3: TGTGCCAGCATGCAGGCCCGGAACACTGAAGCTTTCTTT. Protein sequence: CASMQARNTEAFF.

The chain employs TRBV6-6 and TRBJ1-1; TRBD1 aligns across 7 bases. This CDR3 comprises 15 residues. Germline lookup yields CDR1 MNHNY and CDR2 SVGAGI (reference sequence). After removal of 3 bases from V and 4 bases from J, the junction contained 8 bases not matched to a gene. In nucleotides, the CDR3 is TGTGCCAGCAGTTATTCCCAGGGGGTCGGCACTGAAGCTTTCTTT. It translates to CASSYSQGVGTEAFF.

This rearrangement joins TRBV4-1 to TRBJ2-7, with a tentative D call TRBD2 (6 bases). The germline V and J ends were trimmed by 0 bases and 3 bases, with 9 bases remaining between them. The CDR3 has 14 residues. CDR1 is MGHRA and CDR2 is YSYEKL in the germline V gene. The CDR3 sequence is CASSQDSAGYEQYV. CDR3 DNA: TGCGCCAGCAGCCAAGACTCAGCGGGCTACGAGCAGTACGTC.

V and J are TRBV19 and TRBJ1-4; D might be TRBD1 (6 bases). V gave up 5 bases and J gave up 8 bases, with 15 bases separating them. The CDR3 consists of 14 residues. Germline V gene lookup returns CDR1 LNHDA and CDR2 SQIVND (reference sequence). The CDR3 bases are TGTGCCAGTAGTCAGAACAGGGATCGGGAAAAACTGTTTTTT. The encoded protein is CASSQNRDREKLFF.

The gene calls are TRBV21-1 and TRBJ1-1; TRBD1, the D gene given by the table, was not confirmed from the DNA. TRBV21-1 is given as a pseudogene. This CDR3 contains 13 residues. The CDR3 bases are TGTGCCAGCAGCACCAGGGTAAGCACTGAAGCTTTCTTT. It yields the protein CASSTRVSTEAFF.

This clone was seen once. The chain employs TRBV6-5 and TRBJ2-5; a weak D match, TRBD1 (6 bases). The CDR3 has 12 amino acids. Germline CDR1 is MNHEY and CDR2 is SVGAGI. Trimming took off 7 bases at V and 3 bases at J, with 9 bases between the two ends. CDR3 in amino acids: CASTTGKETQYF. CDR3 bases: TGTGCCAGCACCACAGGGAAAGAGACCCAGTACTTC.

This clone was detected once. V is TRBV29-1 and J is TRBJ2-5, with 10 bases matching TRBD2. Losses at the gene ends were 3 bases for V and 0 bases for J; bases not matched to a gene: 4. The CDR3 runs 15 residues. In germline, CDR1 is SQVTM, CDR2 ANQGSEA. The CDR3 DNA reads as TGCAGCGTTGATGGTACTAGCGGGAACCAAGAGACCCAGTACTTC. Its translation: CSVDGTSGNQETQYF.

The chain combines TRBV11-2 with TRBJ2-5; D remains ambiguous. The CDR3 spans 14 residues. Looked up from germline, CDR1 is SGHAT and CDR2 is FQNNGV. V was shortened by 4 bases and J by 3 bases, with 12 bases between the two germline ends. CDR3 in DNA: TGTGCCAGCAGCTCCCTGAGATATAAAGAGACCCAGTACTTC. This sequence encodes CASSSLRYKETQYF.

The chain is built from TRBV28 and TRBJ1-2; D is ambiguous. CDR1 is MDHEN, CDR2 SYDVKM, per germline. CDR3 size: 13 residues. The V and J ends lost 0 bases and 5 bases respectively, with 7 bases between them. The DNA of the CDR3 is TGTGCCAGCAGTTTATGGGCCGGGTATGGCTACACCTTC. Amino acids: CASSLWAGYGYTF.

The rearrangement links TRBV27 to TRBJ1-5; 7 bases line up with TRBD1. The CDR3 covers 16 residues. Germline loops: CDR1 MNHEY, CDR2 SMNVEV (reference sequence). The trim removed 5 bases at V and 0 bases at J, leaving 7 bases unmatched. The CDR3 DNA is TGTGCCAGCAGTCCTTGGGACAGCTATAGCAATCAGCCCCAGCATTTT. Its translation is CASSPWDSYSNQPQHF.

The chain is built from TRBV21-1 and TRBJ2-7; the table's D call of TRBD1 was not tested on the DNA. TRBV21-1 corresponds to a pseudogene. The CDR3 consists of 18 residues. This CDR3 is CASSISLGQGYGSYEQYV. The CDR3 DNA reads as TGTGCCAGCAGCATTTCGCTGGGACAGGGATATGGCTCCTACGAGCAGTACGTC.

This clone appeared a few times. V usage is TRBV24-1 and J usage is TRBJ1-5; a possible D gene is TRBD1 (5 bases). This CDR3 comprises 14 residues. The V gene lost 4 bases and the J gene lost 4 bases, with 10 bases spanning the gap. CDR1 is KGHDR and CDR2 is SFDVKD in the germline V gene. The CDR3 reads CATSEPRANQPQHF. The CDR3 region has the DNA TGTGCCACCAGTGAACCCAGGGCGAATCAGCCCCAGCATTTT.

The V call is TRBV2, the J call TRBJ1-3; D remains unclear. V was trimmed by 7 bases and J by 0 bases, leaving 7 bases between them. In germline, CDR1 is SNHLY, CDR2 FYNNEI. This CDR3 is 13 amino acids long. CDR3 residues: CASTVLSGNTIYF. The CDR3, as DNA: TGTGCCAGCACCGTCCTCTCTGGAAACACCATATATTTT.

The chain combines TRBV18 with TRBJ2-2, with a tentative D call TRBD1 (6 bases). Germline values: CDR1 KGHSH, CDR2 LQKENI. The V and J ends lost 6 bases and 0 bases respectively, with 23 bases between them. There are 19 residues in the CDR3. CDR3 in DNA: TGTGCCAGCTCCCCTACCGGACAGTTCGTACTTTCGAACACCGGGGAGCTGTTTTTT. The encoded protein is CASSPTGQFVLSNTGELFF.